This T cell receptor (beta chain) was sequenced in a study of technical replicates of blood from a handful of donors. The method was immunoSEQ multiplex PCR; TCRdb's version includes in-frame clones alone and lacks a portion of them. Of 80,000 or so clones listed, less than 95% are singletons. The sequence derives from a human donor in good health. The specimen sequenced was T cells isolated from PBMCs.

CDR3 amino acids: CASSSPYFYEQYF. CDR3 nucleotide sequence: TGTGCCAGCAGTTCCCCTTACTTCTACGAGCAGTACTTC. The rearrangement uses TRBV28 and TRBJ2-7; D is unresolved. The length of the CDR3 is 13 residues. CDR1 is MDHEN and CDR2 is SYDVKM in the germline V gene. Trimming pared 4 bases from V and 3 bases from J, leaving 10 bases between.